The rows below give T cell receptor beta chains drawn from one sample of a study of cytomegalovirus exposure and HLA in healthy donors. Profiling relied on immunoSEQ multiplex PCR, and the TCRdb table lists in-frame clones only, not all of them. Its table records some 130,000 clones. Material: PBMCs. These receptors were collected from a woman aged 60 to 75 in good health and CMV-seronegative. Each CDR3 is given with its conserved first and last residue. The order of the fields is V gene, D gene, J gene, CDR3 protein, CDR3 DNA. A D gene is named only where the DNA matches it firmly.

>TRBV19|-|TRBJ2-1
CASSERAGQYNEQFF
TGTGCCAGTAGCGAAAGGGCGGGACAGTACAATGAGCAGTTCTTC
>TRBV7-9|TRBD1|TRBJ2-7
CASSLTGVTYEQYF
TGTGCCAGCAGCTTAACAGGGGTGACCTACGAGCAGTACTTC
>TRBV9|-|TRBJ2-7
CASSVGGGNPYEQYF
TGTGCCAGCAGCGTAGGGGGAGGTAATCCCTACGAGCAGTACTTC
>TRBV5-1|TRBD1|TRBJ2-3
CASSLASLGQGITDTQYF
TGCGCCAGCAGCTTGGCTTCTTTAGGACAGGGTATTACAGATACGCAGTATTTT
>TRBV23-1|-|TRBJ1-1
CASSQQRQPTEAFF
TGCGCCAGCAGTCAGCAGCGGCAGCCCACTGAAGCTTTCTTT
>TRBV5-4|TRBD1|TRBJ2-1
CASSLGQGAYNEQFF
TGTGCCAGCAGCTTGGGACAGGGAGCCTACAATGAGCAGTTCTTC
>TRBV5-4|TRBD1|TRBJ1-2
CASSSSSGQDGYTF
TGTGCCAGCAGCTCCTCATCGGGACAGGATGGCTACACCTTC
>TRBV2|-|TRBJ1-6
CASRLSYNSPLHF
TGTGCCAGCAGGTTGTCATATAATTCACCCCTCCACTTT
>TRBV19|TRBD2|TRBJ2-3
CASEAGEDTQYF
TGTGCCAGCGAAGCGGGAGAAGATACGCAGTATTTT
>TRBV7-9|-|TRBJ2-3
CASSLHLKRSTSTDTQYF
TGTGCCAGCAGCCTTCATTTGAAGCGGTCCACTAGCACAGATACGCAGTATTTT
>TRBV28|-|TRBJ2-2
CATPKFSGGSNTGELFF
TGTGCCACCCCTAAGTTTAGCGGTGGGTCTAACACCGGGGAGCTGTTTTTT
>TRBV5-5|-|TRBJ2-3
CASSRGSTDTQYF
TGTGCCAGCAGCCGAGGTAGCACAGATACGCAGTATTTT
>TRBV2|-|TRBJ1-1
CASSSKTGHEAFF
TGTGCCAGCAGTAGCAAGACGGGACATGAAGCTTTCTTT
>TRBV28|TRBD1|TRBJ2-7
CASSSPGQGRSGYF
TGTGCCAGCAGTTCTCCGGGACAGGGAAGATCGGGGTACTTC
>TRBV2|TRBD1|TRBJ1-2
CASSLDRAQGNGYTF
TGTGCCAGCAGTCTTGACAGGGCCCAGGGAAATGGCTACACCTTC
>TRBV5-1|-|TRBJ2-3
CASSETGTDTQYF
TGCGCCAGCAGCGAGACAGGCACAGATACGCAGTATTTT
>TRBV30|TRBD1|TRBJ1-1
CAWSVFQGAGSTEAFF
TGTGCCTGGAGTGTATTCCAGGGGGCGGGTAGCACTGAAGCTTTCTTT
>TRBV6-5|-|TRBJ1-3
CASSYGHERNTIYF
TGTGCCAGCAGTTACGGCCACGAAAGAAACACCATATATTTT
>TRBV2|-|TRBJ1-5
CASRARGEAQHF
TGTGCCAGCAGGGCGCGGGGTGAGGCCCAGCATTTT
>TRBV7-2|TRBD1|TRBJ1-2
CASSLYLGTGANYGYTF
TGTGCCAGCAGCTTATACCTTGGGACAGGCGCTAACTATGGCTACACCTTC
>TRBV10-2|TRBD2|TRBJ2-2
CASFERAGGSTGELFF
TGCGCCAGCTTTGAGCGGGCAGGCGGGAGCACCGGGGAGCTGTTTTTT
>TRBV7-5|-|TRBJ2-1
CASRGGADNEQFF
TGTGCCAGCAGAGGCGGGGCAGACAATGAGCAGTTCTTC
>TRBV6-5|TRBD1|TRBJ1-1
CASSRGQGVSEAFF
TGTGCCAGCAGTAGAGGACAGGGGGTTTCTGAAGCTTTCTTT
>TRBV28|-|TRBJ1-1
CASSPVRGGRTEAFF
TGTGCCAGCAGCCCCGTGAGGGGGGGAAGAACTGAAGCTTTCTTT
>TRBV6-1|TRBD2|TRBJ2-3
CAGGRAVDTQYF
TGTGCCGGCGGGAGGGCCGTAGATACGCAGTATTTT
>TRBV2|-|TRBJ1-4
CASSVQGANEKLFF
TGTGCCAGCAGTGTCCAGGGCGCTAATGAAAAACTGTTTTTT
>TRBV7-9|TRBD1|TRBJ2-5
CASSLRGLTQYF
TGTGCCAGCAGCTTAAGGGGGCTAACCCAGTACTTC
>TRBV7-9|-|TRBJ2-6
CASSPGSTGANVLTF
TGTGCCAGCAGTCCAGGGTCGACAGGGGCCAACGTCCTGACTTTC
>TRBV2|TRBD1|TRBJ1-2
CASFNDRGAGYTF
TGTGCCAGCTTTAACGACAGGGGGGCTGGCTACACCTTC
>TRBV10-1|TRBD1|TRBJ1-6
CASSEYRGNSPLHF
TGCGCCAGCAGTGAGTACAGGGGGAATTCACCCCTCCACTTT
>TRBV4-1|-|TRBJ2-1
CASSQPGYFSYNEQFF
TGCGCCAGCAGCCAACCAGGCTACTTCTCCTACAATGAGCAGTTCTTC
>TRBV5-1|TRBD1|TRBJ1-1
CASRVGGQNEAFF
TGCGCCAGCAGAGTAGGGGGCCAGAACGAAGCTTTCTTT
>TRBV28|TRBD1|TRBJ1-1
CASSPGQGGEAFF
TGTGCCAGCAGCCCGGGACAGGGTGGAGAAGCTTTCTTT
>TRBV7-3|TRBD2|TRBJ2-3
CASSLTGSSGMSTDTQYF
TGTGCCAGCAGCTTAACCGGGTCTAGCGGGATGAGCACAGATACGCAGTATTTT
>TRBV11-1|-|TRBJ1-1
CASSQQVRGTEAFF
TGTGCCAGCAGCCAACAGGTCAGGGGTACTGAAGCTTTCTTT
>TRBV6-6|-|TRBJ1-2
CASSYSQDRLYGYTF
TGTGCCAGCAGTTACTCGCAGGACAGACTCTATGGCTACACCTTC
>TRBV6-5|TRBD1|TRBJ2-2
CASRRDRSTGELFF
TGTGCCAGCAGGAGGGACAGGAGCACCGGGGAGCTGTTTTTT
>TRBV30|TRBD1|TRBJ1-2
CAWSFKQGPSYGYTF
TGTGCCTGGAGTTTCAAACAGGGGCCGAGCTATGGCTACACCTTC
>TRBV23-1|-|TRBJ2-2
CASSQSYPEKNTGELFF
TGCGCCAGCAGTCAATCTTACCCAGAAAAAAACACCGGGGAGCTGTTTTTT
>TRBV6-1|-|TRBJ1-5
CASSQGHLGQPQHF
TGTGCCAGCAGTCAAGGCCACCTCGGTCAGCCCCAGCATTTT
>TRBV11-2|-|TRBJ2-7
CASSLDRQTYEQYF
TGTGCCAGCAGCTTAGACAGGCAAACCTACGAGCAGTACTTC